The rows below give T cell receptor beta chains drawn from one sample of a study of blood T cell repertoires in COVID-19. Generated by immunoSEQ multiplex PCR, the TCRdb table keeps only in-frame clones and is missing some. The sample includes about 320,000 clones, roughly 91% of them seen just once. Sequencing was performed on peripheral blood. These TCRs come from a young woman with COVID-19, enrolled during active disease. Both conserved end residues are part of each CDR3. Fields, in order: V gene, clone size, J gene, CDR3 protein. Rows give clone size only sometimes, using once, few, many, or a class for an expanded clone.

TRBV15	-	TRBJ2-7	CATGSSGTYEQYF
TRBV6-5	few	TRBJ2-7	CASSLGGGSSYEQYF
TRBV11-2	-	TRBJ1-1	CASSFNTYTEAFF
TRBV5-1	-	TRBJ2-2	CASSFTSTGELFF
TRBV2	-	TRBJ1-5	CASSEGQARGYGPQHF
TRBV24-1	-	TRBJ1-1	CATGGYTEAFF
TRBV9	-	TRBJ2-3	CASSLSGGAEDTQYF
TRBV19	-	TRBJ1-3	CASSPQGRGNTIYF
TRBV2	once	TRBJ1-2	CASIGGYYGYTF
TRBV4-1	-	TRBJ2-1	CASSQDPGTLYNEQFF
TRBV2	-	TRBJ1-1	CASSPVTEAFF
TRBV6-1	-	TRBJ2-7	CASSERGTTVTYEQYF
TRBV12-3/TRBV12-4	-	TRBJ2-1	CASSLLSGGEQFF